Listed below are T cell receptor beta chains from one sample, sequenced in a study of T cell responses to AZD1222 COVID-19 vaccine. Produced via immunoSEQ multiplex PCR; TCRdb's table is partial and in-frame only. This table has about 180,000 clones, roughly nine tenths appearing once. Specimen: peripheral blood, collected on day 0 of AZD1222 vaccination. Every receptor here comes from an adult in good health. Both conserved end residues are part of each CDR3. The order of the fields is J gene, V gene, clone size, D gene, CDR3 protein, CDR3 DNA. D genes are given only for firm matches. A row's size may be missing; if present it is once, few, many or a size class.

>TRBJ1-1|TRBV7-8|NA|NA
CASSSQTRLNTEAFF
TGTGCCAGCAGCTCCCAGACTCGGCTGAACACTGAAGCTTTCTTT
>TRBJ2-2|TRBV2|many|NA
CASTTGRRLFF
TGTGCCAGCACCACGGGACGTCGCCTGTTTTTT
>TRBJ1-4|TRBV19|NA|NA
CASSQGTATNEKLFF
TGTGCCAGTAGTCAGGGAACCGCAACTAATGAAAAACTGTTTTTT
>TRBJ1-6|TRBV7-9|NA|NA
CASSRGTNSPLHF
TGTGCCAGCAGCCGGGGGACCAATTCACCCCTCCACTTT
>TRBJ1-2|TRBV5-1|NA|TRBD1
CASSWVGDRRYGYTF
TGCGCCAGCAGCTGGGTAGGGGACAGGCGATATGGCTACACCTTC
>TRBJ2-7|TRBV4-2|NA|NA
CASSQELNVGEQYF
TGTGCCAGCAGCCAAGAGTTGAATGTGGGAGAACAGTACTTC
>TRBJ1-6|TRBV6-5|NA|NA
CASSRYNSPLHF
TGTGCCAGCAGCCGCTATAATTCACCCCTCCACTTT
>TRBJ2-7|TRBV6-6|NA|NA
CASSKRGDAGYEQYF
TGTGCCAGCAGCAAACGTGGGGATGCGGGCTACGAGCAGTACTTC
>TRBJ1-1|TRBV14|NA|NA
CASSPLVGGYTEAFF
TGTGCCAGCAGCCCCCTGGTTGGGGGCTACACTGAAGCTTTCTTT
>TRBJ2-7|TRBV28|NA|NA
CASSLYPESNSYEQYF
TGTGCCAGCAGTTTATATCCGGAGTCTAATTCCTACGAGCAGTACTTC